Listed here are 6 T cell receptor beta chains from one sample, sequenced in a study of shared T cell receptors in the human thymus. The assay was immunoSEQ multiplex PCR, and TCRdb's table has in-frame clones only and misses some. The sample holds over 450,000 clones, about 84% seen once. These records were also assigned to another study, of human thymus T cells.

The sequenced sample was thymocytes. The receptor set was obtained from a boy under two years old with a congenital heart defect.

This chain links TRBV7-2 with TRBJ2-7; D perhaps matches TRBD2 (6 bases). Germline V gene lookup returns CDR1 SGHTA and CDR2 FQGNSA. The CDR3 has 18 residues. V was pared by 5 bases and J by 0 bases, with 23 bases between. In nucleotides, the CDR3 is TGTGCCAGCAGCCATCCGCTGACCGGGACTCCAAGCTCCTACGAGCAGTACTTC. It is translated as CASSHPLTGTPSSYEQYF.

This clone was seen more than once but under ten times. The chain uses TRBV6-6 and TRBJ2-7; 10 bases line up with TRBD1. V shed 6 bases, J shed 2 bases, and the junction held 4 bases outside the gene matches. Germline CDR1 and CDR2: MNHNY and SVGAGI (reference sequence). The CDR3 consists of 14 residues. The CDR3 region has the DNA TGTGCCAGCAGACCGGGACAGGGGACCTACGAGCAGTACTTC. It yields the protein CASRPGQGTYEQYF.

J is TRBJ2-5 and V is TRBV5-4; weak D call: TRBD1 (5 bases). CDR1 is SGHNT, CDR2 YYREEE, per germline (reference sequence). V was trimmed by 2 bases and J by 0 bases, leaving 11 bases between them. CDR3 length equals 15 residues. The CDR3 here is CASSFLQAYQETQYF. The CDR3, as DNA: TGTGCCAGCAGCTTTTTACAGGCGTACCAAGAGACCCAGTACTTC.

This chain joins TRBV11-2 and TRBJ2-1, with 12 bases matching TRBD2. The CDR3 sequence is 17 residues long. Germline loops: CDR1 SGHAT, CDR2 FQNNGV. J gave up 5 bases and V 7 bases, and 12 bases lay outside the gene matches. CDR3 sequence (DNA): TGTGCCAGCACCCTAGCGGGAGGGCAGGTGGGCCACAATGAGCAGTTCTTC. Its protein product is CASTLAGGQVGHNEQFF. Full variable domain (outside the CDR3, taken from reference TRBV11-2 and TRBJ2-1): EAGVAQSPRYKIIEKRQSVAFWCNPISGHATLYWYQQILGQGPKLLIQFQNNGVVDDSQLPKDRFSAERLKGVDSTLKIQPAKLEDSAVYLCASTLAGGQVGHNEQFFGPGTRLTVL.

The gene calls are TRBV5-4 and TRBJ2-5, with a weak D call TRBD1 (5 bases). Germline values: CDR1 SGHNT, CDR2 YYREEE (reference sequence). CDR3 size: 15 residues. The V and J ends lost 3 bases and 0 bases respectively, with 12 bases between them. The CDR3 DNA sequence: TGTGCCAGCAGCTCCTCGAAGGGGTACCAAGAGACCCAGTACTTC. Protein product: CASSSSKGYQETQYF. Full variable domain (remainder filled in from reference TRBV5-4 and TRBJ2-5): ETGVTQSPTHLIKTRGQQVTLRCSSQSGHNTVSWYQQALGQGPQFIFQYYREEENGRGNFPPRFSGLQFPNYSSELNVNALELDDSALYLCASSSSKGYQETQYFGPGTRLLVL.

CDR3 in DNA: TGTGCCAGCAGCTTAGATGGTAGCCGAAGCTCCTACGAGCAGTACTTC. Translating gives CASSLDGSRSSYEQYF. The chain has TRBV7-2 and TRBJ2-7; unclear D gene. The CDR3 is 16 residues long. V was cut by 1 base and J by 0 bases, with 13 bases left in between. CDR1 and CDR2 (germline): SGHTA, FQGNSA.